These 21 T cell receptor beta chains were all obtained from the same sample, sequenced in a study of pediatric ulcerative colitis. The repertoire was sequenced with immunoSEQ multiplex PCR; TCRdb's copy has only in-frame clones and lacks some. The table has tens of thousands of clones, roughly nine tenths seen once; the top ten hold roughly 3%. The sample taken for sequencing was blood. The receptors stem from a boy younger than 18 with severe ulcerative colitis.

The DNA for the CDR3 is TGCAGCGTTGAAATCGGGACGGCTAAAGAGACCCAGTACTTC. It is translated as CSVEIGTAKETQYF. J is TRBJ2-5 and V is TRBV29-1; D may be TRBD1 or TRBD2 (5 bases each). V was clipped by 2 bases and J by 3 bases, with 13 bases between them. This CDR3 has 14 residues. Germline V gene lookup returns CDR1 SQVTM and CDR2 ANQGSEA.

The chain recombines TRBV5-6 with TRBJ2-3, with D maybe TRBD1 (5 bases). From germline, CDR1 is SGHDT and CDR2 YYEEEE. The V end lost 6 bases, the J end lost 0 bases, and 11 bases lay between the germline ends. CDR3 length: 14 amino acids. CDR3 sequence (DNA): TGTGCCAGCACCCTAAGGGGAAGCACAGATACGCAGTATTTT. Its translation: CASTLRGSTDTQYF.

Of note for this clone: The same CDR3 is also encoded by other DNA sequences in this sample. CDR3 DNA: TGTGCCTGGAGTGTATCAGGGTCCTACGAGCAGTACTTC. As protein: CAWSVSGSYEQYF. The chain uses TRBV30 and TRBJ2-7, with D maybe TRBD1 (5 bases). This CDR3 is built from 13 residues. V dropped 0 bases and J dropped 1 base, with 7 bases sitting between them. Germline CDR1 reads GTSNPN; CDR2 reads SVGIG (reference sequence).

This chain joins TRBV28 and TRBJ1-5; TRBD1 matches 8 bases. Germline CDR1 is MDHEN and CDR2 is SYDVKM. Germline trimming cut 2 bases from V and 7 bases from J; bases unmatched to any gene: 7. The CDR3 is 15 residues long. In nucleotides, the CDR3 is TGTGCCAGCAGTTTACCCAGGGGGCTAGGGCAGCCCCAGCATTTT. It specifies CASSLPRGLGQPQHF.

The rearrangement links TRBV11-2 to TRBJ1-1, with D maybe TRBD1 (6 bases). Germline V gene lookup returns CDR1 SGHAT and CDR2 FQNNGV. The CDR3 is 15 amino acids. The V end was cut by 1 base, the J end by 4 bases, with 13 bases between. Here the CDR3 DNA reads TGTGCCAGCAGCTTAGGAGGGGGGGCCGTCACTGAAGCTTTCTTT. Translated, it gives CASSLGGGAVTEAFF.

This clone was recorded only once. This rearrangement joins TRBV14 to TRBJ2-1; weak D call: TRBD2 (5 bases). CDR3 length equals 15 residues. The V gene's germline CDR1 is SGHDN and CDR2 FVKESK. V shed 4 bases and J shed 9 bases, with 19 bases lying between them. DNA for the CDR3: TGTGCCAGCAGCCCGACTTTGTCCCCTGGGAGTGAGCAGTTCTTC. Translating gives CASSPTLSPGSEQFF.

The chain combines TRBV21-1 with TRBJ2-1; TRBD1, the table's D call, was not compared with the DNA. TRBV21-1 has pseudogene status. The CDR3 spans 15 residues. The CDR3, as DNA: TGTGCCAGCAGCAAAAGGGCAGGGGACTACAATGAGCAGTTCTTC. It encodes CASSKRAGDYNEQFF.

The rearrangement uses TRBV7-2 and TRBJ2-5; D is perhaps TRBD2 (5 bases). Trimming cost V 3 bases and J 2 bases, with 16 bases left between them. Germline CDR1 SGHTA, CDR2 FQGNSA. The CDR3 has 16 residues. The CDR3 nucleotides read TGTGCCAGCAGCTTCGGGTCCGGACTGACGCAAGAGACCCAGTACTTC. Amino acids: CASSFGSGLTQETQYF.

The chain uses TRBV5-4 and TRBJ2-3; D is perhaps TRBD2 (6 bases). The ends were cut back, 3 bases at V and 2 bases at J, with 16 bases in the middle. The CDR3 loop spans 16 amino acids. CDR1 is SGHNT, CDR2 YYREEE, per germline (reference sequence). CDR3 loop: CASSWPLEGDTDTQYF. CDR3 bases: TGTGCCAGCAGCTGGCCGTTGGAGGGAGACACAGATACGCAGTATTTT.

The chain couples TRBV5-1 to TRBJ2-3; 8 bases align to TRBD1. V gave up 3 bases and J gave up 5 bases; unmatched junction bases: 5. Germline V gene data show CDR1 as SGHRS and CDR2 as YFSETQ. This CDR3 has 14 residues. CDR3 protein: CASSSGQVVDTQYF. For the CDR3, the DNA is TGCGCCAGCAGCTCGGGACAGGTGGTAGATACGCAGTATTTT.

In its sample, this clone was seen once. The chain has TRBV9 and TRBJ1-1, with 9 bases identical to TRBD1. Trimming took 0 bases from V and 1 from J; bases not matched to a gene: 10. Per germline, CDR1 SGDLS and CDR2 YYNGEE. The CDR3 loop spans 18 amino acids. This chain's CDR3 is CASSVGADPGQGNTEAFF. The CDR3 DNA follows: TGTGCCAGCAGCGTAGGGGCGGATCCGGGACAGGGGAACACTGAAGCTTTCTTT.

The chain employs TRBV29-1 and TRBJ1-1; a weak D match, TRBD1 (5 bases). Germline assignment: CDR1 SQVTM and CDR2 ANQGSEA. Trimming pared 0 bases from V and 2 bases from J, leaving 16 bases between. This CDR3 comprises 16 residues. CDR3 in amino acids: CSVEDWQVGVNTEAFF. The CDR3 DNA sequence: TGCAGCGTTGAAGATTGGCAGGTAGGGGTCAACACTGAAGCTTTCTTT.

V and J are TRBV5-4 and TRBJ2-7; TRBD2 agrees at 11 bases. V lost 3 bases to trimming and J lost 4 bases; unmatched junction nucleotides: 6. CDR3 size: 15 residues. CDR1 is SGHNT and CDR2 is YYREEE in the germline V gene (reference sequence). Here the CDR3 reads CASSSTGTSGYEQYF. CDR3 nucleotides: TGTGCCAGCAGCTCGACCGGGACTAGCGGTTACGAGCAGTACTTC. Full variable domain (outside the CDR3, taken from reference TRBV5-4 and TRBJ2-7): ETGVTQSPTHLIKTRGQQVTLRCSSQSGHNTVSWYQQALGQGPQFIFQYYREEENGRGNFPPRFSGLQFPNYSSELNVNALELDDSALYLCASSSTGTSGYEQYFGPGTRLTVT.

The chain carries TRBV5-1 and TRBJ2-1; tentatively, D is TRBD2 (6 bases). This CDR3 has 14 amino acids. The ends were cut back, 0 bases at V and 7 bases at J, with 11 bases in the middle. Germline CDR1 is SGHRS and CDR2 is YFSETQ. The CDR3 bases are TGCGCCAGCAGCTTGGTGGGAGGAATGAATGAGCAGTTCTTC. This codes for CASSLVGGMNEQFF.

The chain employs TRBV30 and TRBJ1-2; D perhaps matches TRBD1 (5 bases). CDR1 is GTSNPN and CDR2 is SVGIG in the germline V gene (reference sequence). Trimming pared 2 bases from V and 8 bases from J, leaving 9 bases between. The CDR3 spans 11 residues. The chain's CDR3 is CAWSWGGGYTF. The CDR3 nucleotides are TGTGCCTGGAGTTGGGGCGGCGGCTACACCTTC.

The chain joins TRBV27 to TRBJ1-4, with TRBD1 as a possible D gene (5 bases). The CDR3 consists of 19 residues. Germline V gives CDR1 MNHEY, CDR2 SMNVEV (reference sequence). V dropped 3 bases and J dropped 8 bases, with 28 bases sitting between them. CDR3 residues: CASSLGEGSGLPTREKLFF. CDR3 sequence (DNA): TGTGCCAGCAGTTTGGGCGAGGGGTCAGGTCTACCCACGCGGGAAAAACTGTTTTTT.

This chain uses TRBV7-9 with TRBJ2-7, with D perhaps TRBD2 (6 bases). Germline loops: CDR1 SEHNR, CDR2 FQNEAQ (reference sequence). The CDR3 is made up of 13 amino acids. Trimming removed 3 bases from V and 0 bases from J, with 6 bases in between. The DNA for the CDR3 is TGTGCCAGCAGCTTTAGCGGCTCCTACGAGCAGTACTTC. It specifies CASSFSGSYEQYF.

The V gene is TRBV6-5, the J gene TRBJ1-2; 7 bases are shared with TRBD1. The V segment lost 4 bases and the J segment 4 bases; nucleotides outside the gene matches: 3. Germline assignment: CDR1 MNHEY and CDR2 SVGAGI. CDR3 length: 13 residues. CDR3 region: CASSSTGPYGYTF. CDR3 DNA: TGTGCCAGCAGTTCGACAGGGCCCTATGGCTACACCTTC.

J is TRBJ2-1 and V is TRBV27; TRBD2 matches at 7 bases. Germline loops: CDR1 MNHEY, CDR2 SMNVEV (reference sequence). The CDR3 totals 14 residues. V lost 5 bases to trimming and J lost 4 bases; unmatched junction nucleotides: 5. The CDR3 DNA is TGTGCCAGCAGTCTCCGGGACTATTACAATGAGCAGTTCTTC. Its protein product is CASSLRDYYNEQFF.

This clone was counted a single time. CDR3 loop: CASSLAPGWAGELFF. The CDR3 DNA reads TGTGCCAGCAGCTTAGCGCCGGGTTGGGCCGGGGAGCTGTTTTTT. This chain uses TRBV7-8 with TRBJ2-2; the D is unclear. CDR1 is SGHVS, CDR2 FQNEAQ, per germline. Trimming shortened V by 0 bases and J by 6 bases, and 11 bases separated the two germline ends. CDR3 length equals 15 residues.

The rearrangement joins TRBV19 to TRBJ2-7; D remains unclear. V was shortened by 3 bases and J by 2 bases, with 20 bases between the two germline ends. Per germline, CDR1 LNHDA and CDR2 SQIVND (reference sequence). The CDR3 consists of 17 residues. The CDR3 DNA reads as TGTGCCAGTAGTATCTACTACCCTCCAGGAGCAACCTACGAGCAGTACTTC. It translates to CASSIYYPPGATYEQYF.